These 26 T cell receptor beta chains share one sample of origin, sequenced in a study of T cell responses to AZD1222 COVID-19 vaccine (dated by TCRdb to the early 2020s). The library was generated by the immunoSEQ multiplex PCR assay. TCRdb holds this immuneACCESS table with in-frame rearrangements only. Some clones are missing; in checked studies, unresolved V genes explain under half, and the rest has no known cause. Present in this sample are some 170,000 clones, 80% to 90% of which were seen just once. More than 4% of the sample belongs to the ten largest clones. The time point label of this sample denotes: about 28 days (+/-7) after the second vaccine dose. The treatment or condition label here, explained by the study, means: meningococcal conjugate vaccine given as trial control. The material was peripheral blood, obtained 28 days after the second dose of the MenACWY control vaccine. Receptor source: an adult who received the MenACWY meningococcal vaccine as a control.

Only one count was recorded for this clone. The chain couples TRBV19 to TRBJ2-3, with D possibly TRBD2 on 5 matching bases. This CDR3 has 15 residues. Germline V gene sequence: CDR1 LNHDA, CDR2 SQIVND (reference sequence). The V end lost 5 bases, the J end lost 1 base, and 13 bases lay between the germline ends. The CDR3 spells CASSGVGRGTDTQYF. The CDR3 DNA reads as TGTGCCAGTAGTGGGGTAGGGCGGGGCACAGATACGCAGTATTTT.

For this clone: The same CDR3 can be traced to other DNA sequences in this sample. The J gene is TRBJ1-1, the V gene TRBV5-5; 8 bases map to TRBD1. V lost 3 bases and J lost 3; bases outside the gene matches: 1. The CDR3 runs to 13 residues. Germline loops: CDR1 SGHKS, CDR2 YYEKEE (reference sequence). As DNA, the CDR3 is TGTGCCAGCAGCTCACAGGGGGACACTGAAGCTTTCTTT. This encodes CASSSQGDTEAFF. Full variable domain (rest looked up from reference TRBV5-5 and TRBJ1-1): DAGVTQSPTHLIKTRGQQVTLRCSPISGHKSVSWYQQVLGQGPQFIFQYYEKEERGRGNFPDRFSARQFPNYSSELNVNALLLGDSALYLCASSSQGDTEAFFGQGTRLTVV.

The rearrangement links TRBV6-2 or TRBV6-3 to TRBJ2-7; perhaps TRBD1 as D (6 bases). This CDR3 spans 16 amino acids. Trimming shortened V by 6 bases and J by 0 bases, and 18 bases separated the two germline ends. Germline V CDR1 and CDR2: MNHEY, SVGEGT. This CDR3 is CASSAHRDPFSYEQYF. The CDR3, as DNA: TGTGCCAGCAGCGCCCACAGGGATCCTTTCTCCTACGAGCAGTACTTC.

The chain links TRBV4-1 to TRBJ1-5; 7 bases are shared with TRBD1. The CDR3 is 15 amino acids. Losses at the gene ends were 3 bases for V and 7 bases for J; bases not matched to a gene: 9. CDR1 and CDR2 (germline): MGHRA, YSYEKL. In nucleotides, the CDR3 is TGCGCCAGCAGCCAGTCAGACAGGGTGGAACAGCCCCAGCATTTT. Translation: CASSQSDRVEQPQHF.

This clone was seen a single time. The chain carries TRBV28 and TRBJ2-1; 7 bases line up with TRBD1. Germline CDR1 reads MDHEN; CDR2 reads SYDVKM. This CDR3 has 12 residues. Trimming removed 6 bases from V and 14 bases from J; junction bases left unmatched: 10. DNA of the CDR3: TGTGCCAGCAGGGCCGACAGGGAGTGGGAGTTCTTC. Its translation is CASRADREWEFF.

This clone was detected only a few times. This chain uses TRBV4-3 with TRBJ1-2; 7 nucleotides match TRBD1. The CDR3 runs 15 residues. With 5 bases clipped from V and 0 bases from J, the junction kept 6 bases outside the gene matches. In germline, CDR1 is LGHNA, CDR2 YSLEER. The CDR3, as DNA: TGCGCCAGCAGCACGACAGGGCCCACTAACTATGGCTACACCTTC. Its translation: CASSTTGPTNYGYTF.

The V and J genes are TRBV30 and TRBJ2-7; no clear D gene. This CDR3 has 13 residues. Germline values: CDR1 GTSNPN, CDR2 SVGIG (reference sequence). V shed 2 bases and J shed 2 bases, with 10 bases lying between them. The CDR3: CAWSPGVTYEQYF. The CDR3 bases are TGTGCCTGGAGTCCCGGAGTCACCTACGAGCAGTACTTC.

This clone has just a few counts. This chain uses TRBV19 with TRBJ2-2; possible D gene TRBD1, 5 bases. The V end was cut by 3 bases, the J end by 4 bases, with 9 bases between. The CDR3 is 14 amino acids. Germline lookup yields CDR1 LNHDA and CDR2 SQIVND (reference sequence). The chain's CDR3 is CASSIVGLTGELFF. CDR3 nucleotides: TGTGCCAGTAGTATTGTGGGGCTCACCGGGGAGCTGTTTTTT.

The chain joins TRBV10-3 to TRBJ2-7; the match to TRBD2 covers 8 bases. This CDR3 comprises 15 residues. In germline, CDR1 is ENHRY, CDR2 SYGVKD. Losses at the gene ends were 6 bases for V and 2 bases for J; bases not matched to a gene: 9. CDR3 loop: CAIREKSGGTYEQYF. In DNA form, the CDR3 reads TGTGCCATCAGGGAAAAGAGCGGGGGAACCTACGAGCAGTACTTC.

The rearrangement uses TRBV5-6 and TRBJ2-7; D assignment may be TRBD1 or TRBD2 (5 bases each). The CDR3 is 17 amino acids. Germline CDR1 reads SGHDT; CDR2 reads YYEEEE. The V gene lost 5 bases and the J gene lost 3 bases, with 24 bases spanning the gap. For the CDR3, the DNA is TGTGCCAGCAGTTATAAACCGGGACCCCTGAGGTTCTACGAGCAGTACTTC. Amino acids: CASSYKPGPLRFYEQYF.

This clone showed up just a few times. V usage is TRBV7-9 and J usage is TRBJ2-2; TRBD1 matches 8 bases. V lost 5 bases to trimming and J lost 5 bases; unmatched junction nucleotides: 7. The CDR3 runs to 15 residues. Germline-derived CDR1 and CDR2 are SEHNR and FQNEAQ (reference sequence). The CDR3 nucleotides read TGTGCCAGCAGCCTGATGAACAGGGGGACCGGGGAGCTGTTTTTT. This sequence encodes CASSLMNRGTGELFF.

The V gene is TRBV6-5, the J gene TRBJ1-1; 9 positions match TRBD1. Germline CDR1 and CDR2: MNHEY and SVGAGI. Trimming cost V 6 bases and J 11 bases; bases outside gene matches: 10. This CDR3 contains 13 residues. The CDR3 loop reads CASRPGQGSLAFF. The CDR3 DNA sequence: TGTGCCAGCAGACCGGGACAGGGATCTTTGGCTTTCTTT.

V usage is TRBV2 and J usage is TRBJ2-5, with 9 bases lining up with TRBD1. The germline gives CDR1 SNHLY, CDR2 FYNNEI. The CDR3 is 14 residues long. Trimming at V came to 4 bases and at J to 5 bases, leaving 5 bases not matched to a gene. CDR3 DNA sequence: TGTGCCAGCAGTGCCGGGACAGGGAGTGAGACCCAGTACTTC. This encodes CASSAGTGSETQYF.

V and J are TRBV9 and TRBJ2-2; D is undetermined. The CDR3 sequence is 15 residues long. Germline V lookup: CDR1 SGDLS, CDR2 YYNGEE. V lost 4 bases and J 4 bases, leaving 14 bases between the germline ends. CDR3 sequence (DNA): TGTGCCAGCAGCCCCACCGGCATCCCCACCGGGGAGCTGTTTTTT. It is translated as CASSPTGIPTGELFF.

V and J are TRBV28 and TRBJ1-2; D is unresolved. CDR3 size: 15 residues. Looked up from germline, CDR1 is MDHEN and CDR2 is SYDVKM. The V end was cut by 5 bases, the J end by 1 base, with 14 bases between. The CDR3 is CASSRSLGDNYGYTF. The CDR3 DNA is TGTGCCAGCAGTCGGTCCCTCGGGGATAACTATGGCTACACCTTC.

The J gene is TRBJ2-1, the V gene TRBV19; D may be TRBD2 (5 bases). The CDR3 runs 16 residues. Trimming removed 4 bases at V and 5 bases at J, with 18 bases between. Germline V gene sequence: CDR1 LNHDA, CDR2 SQIVND (reference sequence). The CDR3 loop is CASSTYGLASHNEQFF. The CDR3 region has the DNA TGTGCCAGTAGTACTTACGGGCTAGCTTCGCACAATGAGCAGTTCTTC.

The chain couples TRBV11-2 to TRBJ2-7, with D possibly TRBD2 on 5 matching bases. Germline CDR1 SGHAT, CDR2 FQNNGV. The CDR3 runs 14 residues. V lost 3 bases and J 6 bases, leaving 15 bases between the germline ends. The CDR3 nucleotides are TGTGCCAGCAGCTTCGGCCCTAGCCCAAGCGAGCAGTACTTC. Protein sequence: CASSFGPSPSEQYF.

The genes are TRBV5-1 and TRBJ2-2, with D perhaps being TRBD1 or TRBD2 (5 bases each). CDR3 length: 17 amino acids. Trimming removed 0 bases from V and 3 bases from J, with 15 bases in between. Germline values: CDR1 SGHRS, CDR2 YFSETQ. The CDR3, as DNA: TGCGCCAGCAGCTTGGGACGTCGGGGACCCTACACCGGGGAGCTGTTTTTT. This codes for CASSLGRRGPYTGELFF. The full variable domain, completed using reference TRBV5-1 and TRBJ2-2, is KAGVTQTPRYLIKTRGQQVTLSCSPISGHRSVSWYQQTPGQGLQFLFEYFSETQRNKGNFPGRFSGRQFSNSRSEMNVSTLELGDSALYLCASSLGRRGPYTGELFFGEGSRLTVL.

This clone was counted once. The chain employs TRBV18 and TRBJ2-3, with no clear D. The germline CDR1 and CDR2 sequences are KGHSH and LQKENI. V lost 6 bases to trimming and J lost 1 base, with 11 bases between them. This CDR3 is built from 14 residues. The CDR3 DNA reads as TGTGCCAGCTCCCCCTTGGGTGGCACAGATACGCAGTATTTT. As protein: CASSPLGGTDTQYF.

This chain links TRBV21-1 with TRBJ2-5. TRBV21-1 represents a pseudogene. The CDR3 runs to 12 residues. As DNA, the CDR3 is TGTGCCAGCAGCAAAGCCGGGACCCAGGTTGACTTC. Protein: CASSKAGTQVDF.

This clone was seen once. J is TRBJ1-5 and V is TRBV6-1; 10 bases are a match to TRBD1. The germline V gene encodes CDR1 MNHNS and CDR2 SASEGT. CDR3 size: 14 residues. V was clipped by 3 bases and J by 6 bases; unmatched bases: 2. In nucleotides, the CDR3 is TGTGCCAGCAGTGAGACAGGGGGCGGTCAGCCCCAGCATTTT. Encoded protein: CASSETGGGQPQHF.

The chain is built from TRBV4-2 and TRBJ1-2; 8 positions agree with TRBD1. Germline V gives CDR1 LGHNA, CDR2 YNFKEQ. V lost 1 base to trimming and J lost 8 bases; unmatched junction nucleotides: 9. This CDR3 comprises 15 residues. The CDR3 region has the DNA TGTGCCAGCAGCCAAGTCTCAGGGGGCGGGCGAGGCTACACCTTC. Amino acids: CASSQVSGGGRGYTF.

The rearrangement links TRBV5-6 to TRBJ1-3, with 7 bases lining up with TRBD1. The CDR3 runs to 15 residues. Trimming at V came to 5 bases and at J to 8 bases, leaving 13 bases not matched to a gene. CDR1 and CDR2 from the germline V gene are SGHDT and YYEEEE. The CDR3 DNA is TGTGCCAGCAGTCGAGGGGACAGATCAGGGGACACCATATATTTT. Translation gives CASSRGDRSGDTIYF.

The chain combines TRBV10-2 with TRBJ1-1; D not certain. Germline CDR1 and CDR2: WSHSY and SAAADI. CDR3 length: 11 residues. The V end was cut by 7 bases, the J end by 4 bases, with 7 bases between. The CDR3 nucleotides are TGCGCCAGCACCAGCGGCACTGAAGCTTTCTTT. It translates to CASTSGTEAFF.

The CDR3 spells CASRQGLDNEQFF. The CDR3 DNA is TGTGCCAGCAGGCAGGGTCTCGACAATGAGCAGTTCTTC. The rearrangement links TRBV7-2 to TRBJ2-1, with D possibly matching TRBD1 (5 bases). V lost 6 bases, J lost 5 bases, and 11 bases lay in between. The germline V gene has CDR1 SGHTA and CDR2 FQGNSA. The CDR3 loop spans 13 amino acids.

J is TRBJ2-5 and V is TRBV29-1, with 7 bases matching TRBD1. The germline CDR1 and CDR2 sequences are SQVTM and ANQGSEA. The CDR3 has 15 amino acids. The J segment lost 5 bases and the V segment lost 3 bases, leaving 12 bases of the junction unmatched. This CDR3 is CSVDPRQGFKETQYF. The CDR3 nucleotides read TGCAGCGTTGATCCTAGACAGGGTTTCAAGGAGACCCAGTACTTC.